Detailed here is one TCR beta chain. This sample stems from a study of shared clonotypes between healthy human individuals. V was pared by 5 bases and J by 3 bases, with 14 bases between. The CDR3 is 14 residues long. Germline V gives CDR1 MDHEN, CDR2 SYDVKM. Data came from immunoSEQ multiplex PCR; TCRdb stores just in-frame clones and leaves some out. The table shows about 2.1 million clones, with over 85% occurring only once. Terminally differentiated effector memory CD45RA+ cells were excluded by CCR7 positive selection of CD45RO-negative cells. The specimen sequenced was naive CD8+ T cells from PBMCs. The gene calls are TRBV28 and TRBJ2-7, with a tentative D call TRBD1 (5 bases). This TCR derives from a man between 18 and 35 years old in good health. Some clones in this sample may be carry-over from other donors' samples. CDR3 loop: CASSPPDKYYEQYF. CDR3 nucleotide sequence: TGTGCCAGCAGTCCGCCGGACAAATACTACGAGCAGTACTTC.